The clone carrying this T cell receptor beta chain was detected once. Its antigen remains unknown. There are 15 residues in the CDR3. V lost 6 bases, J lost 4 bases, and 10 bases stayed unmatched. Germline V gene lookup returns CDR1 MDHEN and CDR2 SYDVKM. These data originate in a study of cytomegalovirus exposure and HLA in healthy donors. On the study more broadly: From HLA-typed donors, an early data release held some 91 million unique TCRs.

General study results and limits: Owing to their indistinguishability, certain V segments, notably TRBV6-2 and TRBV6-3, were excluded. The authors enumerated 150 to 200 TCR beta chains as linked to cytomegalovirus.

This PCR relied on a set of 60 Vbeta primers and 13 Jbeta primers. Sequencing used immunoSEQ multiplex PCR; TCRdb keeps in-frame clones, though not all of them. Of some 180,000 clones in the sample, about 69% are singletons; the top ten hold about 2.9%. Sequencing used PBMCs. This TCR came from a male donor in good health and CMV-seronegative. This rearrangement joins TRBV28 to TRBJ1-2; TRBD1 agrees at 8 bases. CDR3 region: CASRTGAVSIYGYTF. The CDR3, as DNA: TGTGCCAGCAGGACAGGGGCTGTATCAATCTATGGCTACACCTTC.